This TCR beta chain comes out of a study of early stage breast cancer tumors. In the study overall: Of some 16 invasive breast tumors, around 13 were hormone receptor-positive, HER2-negative. The ER+/PR+/HER2- tumors included eight ductal and a handful of lobular carcinomas.

Study conclusions and caveats: Most shared enriched TCRB sequences were commonly generated ones. Tumors had roughly 2.3-fold higher T cell density and higher clonality than adjacent normal breast tissue.

Libraries were prepared by immunoSEQ multiplex PCR; TCRdb keeps only in-frame clonotypes and omits some of them. Of approximately 30,000 clones in the sample, roughly 80% are singletons; the top ten hold approximately 12%. V shed 7 bases, J shed 4 bases, and the junction held 16 bases outside the gene matches. Germline loops: CDR1 SGHRS, CDR2 YFSETQ. The CDR3 length is 18 residues. As concerns this clone: As yet, its antigen is unknown.

The genes are TRBV5-1 and TRBJ2-2; TRBD2 matches at 10 bases. This sequence was found in a person between 60 and 69 years old with breast cancer. Sequencing was done on a sample of blood. The CDR3 here is CASDYGLLAGDSTGELFF. Here the CDR3 DNA reads TGCGCCAGCGACTATGGCCTCCTAGCGGGAGATTCCACCGGGGAGCTGTTTTTT.